This TCR beta chain was sequenced for a study of T cell responses to AZD1222 COVID-19 vaccine. Study-level points and caveats: Clonal diversity may have been underestimated in mostly white British donors.

CDR1 and CDR2 from the germline V gene are LNHDA and SQIVND (reference sequence). CDR3 length: 15 amino acids. V lost 3 bases and J lost 6; bases outside the gene matches: 5. Clones were sequenced by immunoSEQ multiplex PCR, and TCRdb holds only the in-frame ones, with some missing. The sample gives about 180,000 clones, roughly 88% of which show up once; approximately 10% is in the top ten. For this clone: Its antigen is unidentified.

This clonotype originated in an adult who received the AZD1222 COVID-19 vaccine. Sequenced material: peripheral blood, taken 28 days after the second AZD1222 dose. The chain combines TRBV19 with TRBJ1-1, with 12 bases fitting TRBD1. CDR3 residues: CASSMGQGALAEAFF. The CDR3 nucleotides read TGTGCCAGTAGTATGGGACAGGGGGCGTTGGCTGAAGCTTTCTTT.